The sequence of this TCR beta chain was determined in a study of T cell repertoires in cytomegalovirus infection (dated by TCRdb to the late 2010s). Some background on the complete study: Donor HLA type was relevant to the analysis, as public TCR beta signatures indicated carriage of CMV infection together with the matching HLA type.

This clonotype occurred many times. Its cognate antigen has yet to be identified. Base qualities are not provided; no much larger clone lies one nucleotide away. General study outcomes and caveats: In both this cohort and an independent cohort of over 350 donors, the cumulative frequency of public TCR beta family members distinguished carriers of CMV infection plus the relevant HLA type. The ex vivo response was dominated by HLA-C-restricted CMV-specific TCR beta clonotypes, which also provided the single most frequent clonotype in two of eight donors.

The CDR3 spans 13 residues, from the cysteine through the phenylalanine. Only the CDR3 DNA stays, 39 bases, in frame from base 1. Between the V and J ends, shortened by 7 bases and 3 bases respectively, the junction contains 11 bases. As encoded in the germline V gene, CDR1 is KGHDR while CDR2 is SFDVKD. TCRdb lists the instrument as Illumina HiSeq 1500. Through fastp at Q25 and MiXCR, TCRdb rebuilt clones from the public reads, retaining in-frame beta chains. Each CDR3 protein appears once, grouped with its most common genes and DNA. Present in this sample are about 460,000 distinct CDR3 sequences, around 10% of which were seen just once. 10% of the sample rests with the top ten.

The rearrangement combines TRBV24-1 with TRBJ1-1; a weak D assignment points to TRBD1 (5 bases agree). What was sequenced was PBMCs. The TCR was taken from a human donor in good health (CMV status not recorded). Some clones in this sample may be carry-over from other donors' samples. The CDR3 protein: CATRAGAYTEAFF. The nucleotides are TGTGCCACCAGGGCCGGGGCGTACACTGAAGCTTTCTTT.